These 17 T cell receptor beta chains share one sample of origin, sequenced in a study of T cells in women clearing cervical HPV infection. Measured with immunoSEQ multiplex PCR; TCRdb has only the in-frame clones, and not every one. Its listing shows 40,000 to 55,000 clones. The sequenced material came from blood buffy coat. All receptors come from a woman aged 18-70 years with a cervical HPV16 infection that either progressed to CIN3+ or cleared (not recorded which).

Turning to this clone: The missing CDR3 end, 3 residues past where the read stops, is filled in from the germline J gene. V and J are TRBV29-1 and TRBJ1-1; no reliable D call. Per the germline V gene, CDR1 is SQVTM and CDR2 is ANQGSEA. Trimming took 5 bases from V and 1 from J, leaving 14 bases between them. The CDR3 covers 14 residues. The part of the CDR3 DNA that was read is TGCAGCGTTTCAGTCTCCACGAGGAACACTGAA. Translation: CSVSVSTRNTE. The full CDR3 sequence reads CSVSVSTRNTEAFF.

The CDR3 DNA, read in part, is TGCGCCAGCAGGGGCGGACTGTTCGACAATGAG. It is translated as CASRGGLFDNE. Given in full, the CDR3 is CASRGGLFDNEQFF. The J gene is TRBJ2-1, the V gene TRBV5-1; tentatively, D is TRBD2 (5 bases). The sequenced fragment ends 3 residues before the CDR3 boundary, so the rest is inferred from the germline J gene. The germline V and J ends were trimmed by 5 bases and 5 bases, with 14 bases remaining between them. This CDR3 contains 14 residues. Per the germline V gene, CDR1 is SGHRS and CDR2 is YFSETQ.

Regarding this clone: The sequence runs out 3 residues before the end of the CDR3; the remainder is reconstructed from the germline J gene. This sequence joins TRBV9 and TRBJ2-5; 7 nucleotides agree with TRBD1. CDR1 and CDR2 (germline): SGDLS, YYNGEE. The CDR3 is 18 amino acids. Trimming took 5 bases from V and 5 from J; bases not matched to a gene: 21. The CDR3 spells CASRDLNRGHKFEETQYF. CDR3 bases read: TGTGCCAGCAGGGATTTAAACAGGGGTCATAAGTTTGAGGAGACC.

Details on this clone: The CDR3 is cut off 3 residues early in the read; its end comes from the germline J gene. This chain uses TRBV6-4 with TRBJ2-3; a weak D match, TRBD2 (5 bases). CDR3 length equals 15 residues. In germline, CDR1 is MRHNA, CDR2 SNTAGT. The V end was cut by 3 bases, the J end by 0 bases, with 10 bases between. The CDR3 spells CASSEEEGSTDTQYF. The sequenced part of the CDR3 DNA is TGTGCCAGCAGTGAAGAAGAGGGCAGCACAGATACG.

With regard to this clone: The read terminates 3 residues ahead of where the CDR3 ends, so the germline J gene completes it. This chain joins TRBV7-2 and TRBJ2-5; possibly TRBD2 for D (6 bases). Trimming shortened V by 5 bases and J by 5 bases, and 12 bases separated the two germline ends. Germline V gene data show CDR1 as SGHTA and CDR2 as FQGNSA. The CDR3 has 13 residues. CDR3 region: CASSIGGRETQYF. The part of the CDR3 DNA that was read is TGTGCCAGCAGCATCGGGGGTAGGGAGACC.

With respect to this clone: The sequenced fragment ends 3 residues before the CDR3 boundary, so the rest is inferred from the germline J gene. This sequence joins TRBV4-1 and TRBJ1-2, with TRBD1 as a possible D gene (6 bases). The V end lost 3 bases, the J end lost 1 base, and 12 bases lay between the germline ends. Germline loops: CDR1 MGHRA, CDR2 YSYEKL. The CDR3 runs to 15 residues. CDR3 loop: CASSHTGSFNYGYTF. Incomplete CDR3 DNA: TGCGCCAGCAGCCACACAGGGTCCTTTAACTATGGC.

As to this clone: Compared with germline, one end of the junction differs, possibly owing to a read error. The read is 3 residues too short to cover the CDR3 end, so that end is filled in from the germline J gene. Other DNA sequences in this specimen translate into the identical CDR3. This chain joins TRBV7-9 and TRBJ1-3, with D possibly being TRBD1 (5 bases). From germline, CDR1 is SEHNR and CDR2 FQNEAQ (reference sequence). The CDR3 is 15 amino acids. CDR3 DNA (partial): TGTGCCAGCAGCTTAGTTGAGGGGCACGGAAACACA. Translated, it gives CASSLVEGHGNT. The complete CDR3 reads CASSLVEGHGNTIYF. Looking up the rest from reference TRBV7-9 and TRBJ1-3 gives the full variable domain: DTGVSQNPRHKITKRGQNVTFRCDPISEHNRLYWYRQTLGQGPEFLTYFQNEAQLEKSRLLSDRFSAERPKGSFSTLEIQRTEQGDSAMYLCASSLVEGHGNTIYFGEGSWLTVV.

On this clone: The read gets to within 3 residues of the CDR3 end, and the germline J gene fills in the rest. The chain combines TRBV7-3 with TRBJ2-5; 8 bases line up with TRBD1. After removal of 6 bases from V and 5 bases from J, the junction contained 11 bases not matched to a gene. This CDR3 comprises 15 residues. Germline values: CDR1 SGHTA, CDR2 FQGTGA. CDR3 protein: CASSARTGHGETQYF. The CDR3 bases that were read are TGTGCCAGCAGTGCCAGGACAGGGCACGGGGAGACC.

Turning to this clone: Read sequence stops 3 residues before the CDR3 end, and the germline J gene provides the missing end. This same CDR3 is encoded by further DNA sequences in the sample. This sequence joins TRBV5-4 and TRBJ1-1; weak D call: TRBD1 (6 bases). Germline V gives CDR1 SGHNT, CDR2 YYREEE (reference sequence). V was shortened by 4 bases and J by 4 bases, with 14 bases between the two germline ends. CDR3 length equals 14 residues. CDR3 bases read: TGTGCCAGCAGCCCGGGGGGGGCGCGCACTGAA. Its protein product is CASSPGGARTE. The entire CDR3 is CASSPGGARTEAFF.

On this clone itself: The read comes to an end 3 residues before the CDR3 does, leaving the germline J gene to fill in the end. V gene TRBV20-1 combines with J gene TRBJ2-5, with TRBD2 matching 15 bases. The V gene's germline CDR1 is DFQATT and CDR2 SNEGSKA (reference sequence). The ends lost 6 bases at V and 4 bases at J; junction bases unmatched: 15. The CDR3 spans 18 residues. The sequenced CDR3 bases are TGCAGTGCCCACCGGACTAGCGGGGGGGCCGGTTATGTAGAGACC. Its protein is CSAHRTSGGAGYVET. The entire CDR3 protein is CSAHRTSGGAGYVETQYF.

CDR3 in amino acids: CASSPGGEETQYF. The part of the CDR3 DNA that was read is TGTGCCAGCAGCCCCGGGGGGGAGGAGACG. The chain combines TRBV7-6 with TRBJ2-3; TRBD2 agrees at 8 bases. Coverage ceases 3 residues before the CDR3 finishes, and the germline J gene fills in the end. The length of the CDR3 is 13 residues. Per germline, CDR1 SGHVS and CDR2 FNYEAQ.

For this clone: With the read ending 3 residues before the CDR3 end, the germline J gene is used to fill in that end. J is TRBJ1-2 and V is TRBV2, with 7 bases identical to TRBD1. The CDR3 contains 14 residues. In germline, CDR1 is SNHLY, CDR2 FYNNEI. V trimming: 7 bases; J trimming: 3 bases; junction bases outside the gene matches: 8. Incomplete CDR3 DNA: TGTGCCAGCACCTTCCCCGGGACAGACTATGGC. This codes for CASTFPGTDYG. The full-length CDR3 reads as CASTFPGTDYGYTF.

Note on this clone: The read comes to an end 3 residues before the CDR3 does, leaving the germline J gene to fill in the end. The chain links TRBV10-3 to TRBJ2-3, with D maybe TRBD2 (5 bases). This CDR3 spans 14 amino acids. The V end was cut by 4 bases, the J end by 6 bases, with 14 bases between. The germline V gene has CDR1 ENHRY and CDR2 SYGVKD. Partial CDR3 DNA: TGTGCCATCAGTGGGAGCGGTGTAACCGATACG. Encoded protein: CAISGSGVTDT. The CDR3 in its entirety is CAISGSGVTDTQYF.

Comments on this clone: The DNA ends 3 residues before the CDR3 does, and the rest of the CDR3 is filled in from the germline J gene. This chain connects TRBV20-1 to TRBJ2-1, with TRBD2 matching over 10 bases. Trimming cost V 4 bases and J 0 bases; bases outside gene matches: 12. The CDR3 extends over 18 amino acids. Germline V gene data show CDR1 as DFQATT and CDR2 as SNEGSKA (reference sequence). Incomplete CDR3 DNA: TGCAGTGCTACTCTTAGCGGGGGGTCCTTACTCTCCTACAATGAG. Its protein is CSATLSGGSLLSYNE. The whole CDR3 is CSATLSGGSLLSYNEQFF.

Worth noting for this clone: The read gets to within 3 residues of the CDR3 end, and the germline J gene fills in the rest. The chain links TRBV19 to TRBJ2-3; perhaps TRBD2 as D (6 bases). Looked up from germline, CDR1 is LNHDA and CDR2 is SQIVND (reference sequence). The V and J ends lost 6 bases and 2 bases respectively, with 12 bases between them. The CDR3 consists of 14 residues. The CDR3 sequence is CASSNRGVTDTQYF. The sequenced part of the CDR3 DNA is TGTGCCAGTAGCAACCGCGGGGTCACAGATACG.

Of note for this clone: The CDR3 end falls 3 residues outside the read, so it is completed with the germline J gene. This sequence joins TRBV5-1 and TRBJ1-6, with 8 bases fitting TRBD1. Trimming took 3 bases from V and 9 from J; bases not matched to a gene: 11. Germline CDR1 SGHRS, CDR2 YFSETQ. This CDR3 has 16 residues. This CDR3 is CASSYSTPTGGSPLHF. The sequenced part of the CDR3 DNA is TGCGCCAGCAGCTACTCCACTCCAACAGGGGGTTCACCC.

A note on this clone: The read ends 3 residues before the CDR3 terminus; that terminus is restored from the germline J gene. The chain links TRBV6-1 to TRBJ2-3, with TRBD1 matching over 10 bases. The trim removed 4 bases at V and 6 bases at J, leaving 7 bases unmatched. The germline CDR1 and CDR2 sequences are MNHNS and SASEGT. The CDR3 has 15 amino acids. CDR3: CASSGGWGQGDTQYF. The CDR3 bases that were read are TGTGCCAGCAGTGGAGGCTGGGGACAGGGGGATACG.